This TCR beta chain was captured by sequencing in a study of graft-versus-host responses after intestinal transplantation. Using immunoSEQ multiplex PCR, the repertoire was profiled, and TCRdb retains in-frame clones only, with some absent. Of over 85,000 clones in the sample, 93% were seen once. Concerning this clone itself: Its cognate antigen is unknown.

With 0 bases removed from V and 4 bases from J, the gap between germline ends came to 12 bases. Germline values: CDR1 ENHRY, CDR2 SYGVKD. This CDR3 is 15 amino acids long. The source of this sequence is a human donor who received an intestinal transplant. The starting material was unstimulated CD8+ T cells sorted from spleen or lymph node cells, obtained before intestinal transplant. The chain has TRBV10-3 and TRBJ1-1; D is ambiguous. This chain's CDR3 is CAISESTGRTTEAFF. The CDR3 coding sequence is TGTGCCATCAGTGAGTCGACGGGCAGGACCACTGAAGCTTTCTTT.